Detailed here is one T cell receptor (beta chain). The clone's antigen remains unknown. Library preparation employed 5' RACE. Each TCR library was prepared from 3,000 to 4,500 ng of total RNA. For each sample, cDNA synthesis with SMARTScribe reverse transcriptase was split into eight separate reactions. Unique molecular identifiers containing a 6-nucleotide sample barcode were introduced through template switching during cDNA synthesis. TCRalpha and TCRbeta cDNA was amplified in two nested PCRs of approximately 16 and 10 cycles, and bead purification was carried out after each PCR. Before amplification, the cDNA was treated with uracil DNA-glycosylase and purified using the QIAquick PCR purification kit. The second PCR added Illumina TruSeq-compatible adapters along with sample-specific barcodes. Library quality and concentration were checked on TapeStation and Qubit, and libraries were pooled at around 5.3 ng each. The pooled libraries were sequenced with 2 x 100 bp reads and custom sequencing primers on an Illumina HiSeq2500 single-index Rapid Run. Regarding the original processing steps: UMI-based consensus assembly with MiGEC version 1.2.6 was used to correct PCR and sequencing errors. MiXCR version 2.1.1 was used for V(D)J alignment, clonotype assembly and CDR3 extraction. To normalise gene usage, clonotype sharing and MAIT/NKT TCR abundance, the analysis used the top 1000, 10 000 and 20 000 clonotypes per sample. Diversity was computed as the inverse Simpson index with the vegan R package after downsampling to 27 000 UMIs. Statistical testing used paired Mann-Whitney U tests on the discordant twin pairs and applied Benjamini-Hochberg correction for multiple testing. TCRdb reanalyzed the reads, keeping one entry per CDR3 protein sequence and omitting DNA. The authors' filters were not applied to this entry. The data table for this sample lists roughly 320,000 distinct CDR3 sequences. Over 5% of the sample goes to the ten largest clones.

From each donor, a roughly 2.3 ml peripheral blood sample was collected into PAXgene tubes and stored at -80 degrees C. Without T cell sorting, total RNA was isolated from whole blood using the PAXgene blood miRNA kit on an automated QIAcube. Peripheral blood from monozygotic twin pairs, either concordant or discordant for inflammatory bowel disease, underwent deep TCRalpha and TCRbeta repertoire profiling that used unique molecular barcoding. Smoking habits were recorded for all twin pairs, and each individual was classified as a current, former or never smoker. The data are from a study of monozygotic twins with inflammatory bowel disease (dated by TCRdb to between 2017 and 2020). About the study as a whole: The complete study included about 30 monozygotic twin pairs: 19 IBD-discordant Danish pairs and nine German pairs, of which four were IBD-concordant and five were IBD-discordant. The search for disease-associated traits relied mainly on comparing, within discordant pairs, IBD patients with their genetically identical healthy co-twins. Each individual had, on average, about 151 000 unique TCRalpha sequences and 181 000 unique TCRbeta sequences available for analysis. General conclusions and limits of the study: Background noise and inter-individual variability may have been introduced into the repertoires by the differing immunosuppressive treatments among patients. No difference in repertoire similarity was observed between concordant and discordant twins, possibly owing to limited statistical power. Compared with healthy twins, IBD patients shared fewer clonotypes with other individuals, and the difference was most pronounced in patients with signs of disease activity. No single strong signal or clonotype linked to IBD turned up in the results, so the idea that one exists was not supported. Measured by the inverse Simpson index, TCRbeta repertoire diversity was lower in IBD patients than in their healthy co-twins. Different T cell subtypes could not be distinguished in the analysis.

As encoded in the germline V gene, CDR1 is SQVTM while CDR2 is ANQGSEA. The CDR3 sequence holds 12 residues, the cysteine and phenylalanine included. No DNA is given. The sequence was obtained from a human donor with ulcerative colitis or Crohn's disease, or a healthy co-twin of an affected twin (not recorded which). What was sequenced was blood. The sequence joins TRBV29-1 to TRBJ1-6; no DNA is available, so the TRBD1 call from TCRdb remains unchecked. The encoded CDR3 is CSVRDINSPLHF.